Listed below are T cell receptor beta chains from one sample, sequenced in a study of shared clonotypes between healthy human individuals. Using immunoSEQ multiplex PCR, the repertoire was profiled, and TCRdb retains in-frame clones only, with some absent. The data contain millions of clones, roughly 95% of them seen just once; the ten biggest clones take up 0.1% to 0.15%. The material sequenced was naive CD4+ T cells sorted from blood. Receptors were obtained from a man between 18 and 29 years old in good health. The conserved cysteine and the conserved F or W are not part of the CDR3 here.

V: TRBV6-5
J: TRBJ2-5
CDR3: ASSYWTSGKETQY

V: TRBV30
J: TRBJ2-5
CDR3: AWSPQETQY

V: TRBV6-5
J: TRBJ2-3
CDR3: ASSSQADTQY

V: TRBV11-1
J: TRBJ2-7
CDR3: ASSFPGSGSYEQY

V: TRBV27
J: TRBJ1-1
CDR3: ASMARVGTEAF

V: TRBV5-1
J: TRBJ2-1
CDR3: ASSLVSASYNEQF

V: TRBV4-1
J: TRBJ2-3
CDR3: ASSQDGHTQY

V: TRBV5-1
J: TRBJ1-2
CDR3: ASSSGLQLGYGYT

V: TRBV6-1
J: TRBJ2-1
CDR3: AISEPTGKAGAYNEQF

V: TRBV6-1
J: TRBJ2-5
CDR3: ASSGGGRNQETQY

V: TRBV6-1
J: TRBJ1-3
CDR3: ASSGLAVLY

V: TRBV6-1
J: TRBJ1-3
CDR3: ASSEEQTPYTIY

V: TRBV18
J: TRBJ1-3
CDR3: ASSPGQHSGNTIY

V: TRBV5-1
J: TRBJ2-1
CDR3: ASSLTNRQGPVNEQF

V: TRBV10-2
J: TRBJ1-5
CDR3: ASSGQGGQPQH

V: TRBV5-4
J: TRBJ2-3
CDR3: ASSRDNQLASQY

V: TRBV6-5
J: TRBJ1-5
CDR3: ASSAIRQGALH

V: TRBV6-1
J: TRBJ2-4
CDR3: ASSETGGRTKNIQY

V: TRBV5-1
J: TRBJ2-1
CDR3: ASSLDGENYNEQF

V: TRBV5-1
J: TRBJ2-5
CDR3: ASSLRAGAQETQY

V: TRBV7-9
J: TRBJ2-7
CDR3: ASSMGLAGDSYEQY

V: TRBV5-1
J: TRBJ2-3
CDR3: ASSEGFSTDTQY

V: TRBV21-1
J: TRBJ2-6
CDR3: ASNFAPGANVLT

V: TRBV5-1
J: TRBJ2-5
CDR3: ASSSTGAQETQY

V: TRBV18
J: TRBJ2-3
CDR3: ASSPGLAGGGGTDTQY

V: TRBV5-1
J: TRBJ2-5
CDR3: ASSFTGRGQETQY

V: TRBV18
J: TRBJ2-7
CDR3: ASSPSPGAPLEQY

V: TRBV6-5
J: TRBJ1-1
CDR3: ASSPDTGNTEAF

V: TRBV7-9
J: TRBJ2-7
CDR3: ASSLAATGTYEQY

V: TRBV5-4
J: TRBJ1-1
CDR3: ASSNILVSGAGNTEAF

V: TRBV5-1
J: TRBJ1-1
CDR3: ASSYAGTTEAF

V: TRBV30
J: TRBJ1-1
CDR3: AWRGDRNGPEAF

V: TRBV7-9
J: TRBJ1-2
CDR3: ASSSRQTANYGYT

V: TRBV5-3
J: TRBJ2-1
CDR3: ARSLRTGNNEQF

V: TRBV6-1
J: TRBJ2-7
CDR3: ASSERRDSYEQY

V: TRBV5-1
J: TRBJ2-7
CDR3: ASSSGTDGPYEQY

V: TRBV5-6
J: TRBJ2-3
CDR3: ASSSNGQGTDTQY

V: TRBV28
J: TRBJ2-7
CDR3: ASTTGRGAYEQY

V: TRBV2
J: TRBJ2-5
CDR3: ASSFQSIAGGAETQY

V: TRBV5-6
J: TRBJ1-2
CDR3: ASSDVGQITSYGYT

V: TRBV15
J: TRBJ2-1
CDR3: ATSRDRSKTNQF

V: TRBV10-1
J: TRBJ2-3
CDR3: ASSDSGTASDTQY

V: TRBV9
J: TRBJ2-3
CDR3: ASSATGTTDTQY

V: TRBV30
J: TRBJ1-3
CDR3: AQSQGAQGNTIY

V: TRBV10-1
J: TRBJ2-3
CDR3: ASRKTSGRTTDTQY

V: TRBV2
J: TRBJ2-7
CDR3: ASSDRDIHEQY

V: TRBV28
J: TRBJ2-2
CDR3: ASSTRTGSTGELF

V: TRBV29-1
J: TRBJ1-3
CDR3: SVGTVDSGNTIY

V: TRBV7-2
J: TRBJ1-2
CDR3: ASSLAGRTGNYGYT

V: TRBV7-9
J: TRBJ2-1
CDR3: ASSLGVGALVLGEQF

V: TRBV6-6
J: TRBJ2-7
CDR3: ASSYSAASYEQY

V: TRBV7-9
J: TRBJ1-1
CDR3: ASSLAARGRRNTEAF

V: TRBV27
J: TRBJ2-3
CDR3: ASSTAGGRTDTQY

V: TRBV5-4
J: TRBJ1-2
CDR3: ASSFAGGDYGYT